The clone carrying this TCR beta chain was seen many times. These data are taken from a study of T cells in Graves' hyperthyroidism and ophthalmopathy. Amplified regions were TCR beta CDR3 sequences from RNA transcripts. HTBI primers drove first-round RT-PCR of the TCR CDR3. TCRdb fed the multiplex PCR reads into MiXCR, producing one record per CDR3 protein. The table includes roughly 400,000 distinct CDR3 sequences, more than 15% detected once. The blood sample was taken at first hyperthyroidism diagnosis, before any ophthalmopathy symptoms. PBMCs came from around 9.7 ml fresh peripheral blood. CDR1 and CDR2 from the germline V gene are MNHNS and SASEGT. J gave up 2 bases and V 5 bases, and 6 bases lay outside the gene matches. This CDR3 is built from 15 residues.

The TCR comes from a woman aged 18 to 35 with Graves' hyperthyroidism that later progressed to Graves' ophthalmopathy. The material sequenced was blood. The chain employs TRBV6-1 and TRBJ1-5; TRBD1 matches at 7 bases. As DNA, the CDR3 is TGTGCCAGCAGTAGCCGGACAGGTCGCAATCAGCCCCAGCATTTT. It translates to CASSSRTGRNQPQHF.